Shown below are 21 T cell receptor beta chains from a single sample sequenced in a study of CD8 T cells in Susac syndrome. The authors reverse transcribed about 0.45 to 1 ug RNA with random hexamers. TCRdb independently ran MiXCR on the immunoSEQ multiplex PCR reads; one entry per CDR3 protein. The table has 150,000 or so distinct CDR3 sequences, about 94% seen once; the top ten hold about 0.19%. The material sequenced was CD8+ T cells from PBMCs. Source of these receptors: a human donor with multiple sclerosis.

V gene TRBV12-3 or TRBV12-4 combines with J gene TRBJ1-5, with 8 bases lining up with TRBD1. V gave up 4 bases and J gave up 9 bases; unmatched junction bases: 8. The CDR3 has 14 amino acids. The CDR3 loop is CASSWRQGRWPQHF. The CDR3 nucleotides are TGTGCCAGCAGTTGGAGACAGGGGAGGTGGCCCCAGCATTTT.

The chain recombines TRBV7-9 with TRBJ2-6; D unclear. The CDR3 sequence is 18 residues long. Germline V gene sequence: CDR1 SEHNR, CDR2 FQNEAQ (reference sequence). V dropped 5 bases and J dropped 0 bases, with 17 bases sitting between them. CDR3 in amino acids: CASSPSARLRSGANVLTF. The DNA for the CDR3 is TGTGCCAGCAGCCCATCAGCACGACTTCGCTCTGGGGCCAACGTCCTGACTTTC.

The chain links TRBV12-3 or TRBV12-4 to TRBJ1-4; no reliable D call. This CDR3 comprises 14 residues. V lost 2 bases to trimming and J lost 7 bases, with 11 bases between them. The CDR3 DNA sequence: TGTGCCAGCAGTTTATCCCTATTGGGTGAAAAACTGTTTTTT. Its protein is CASSLSLLGEKLFF.

J is TRBJ1-2 and V is TRBV10-3, with D perhaps TRBD1 (5 bases). Trimming removed 5 bases from V and 6 bases from J, with 7 bases in between. This CDR3 has 11 amino acids. Germline CDR1 is ENHRY and CDR2 is SYGVKD. The CDR3 region has the DNA TGTGCCATCAGTACAGGAGATGGCTACACCTTC. Its protein is CAISTGDGYTF.

The chain employs TRBV5-1 and TRBJ2-1; TRBD2 matches at 9 bases. In germline, CDR1 is SGHRS, CDR2 YFSETQ. V trimming: 0 bases; J trimming: 6 bases; junction bases outside the gene matches: 10. The CDR3 spans 17 residues. CDR3 nucleotides: TGCGCCAGCAGCTTGGGGCGCGGGGGGGCCGGTTTCAATGAGCAGTTCTTC. Its translation: CASSLGRGGAGFNEQFF.

The V gene is TRBV3-1, the J gene TRBJ2-3; D remains ambiguous. CDR1 and CDR2 from the germline V gene are LGHDT and YNNKEL (reference sequence). This CDR3 has 14 residues. Trimming stripped 4 bases from V and 1 base from J, with 9 bases between. This chain's CDR3 is CASSPDDGTDTQYF. The CDR3 bases are TGTGCCAGCAGCCCCGACGATGGCACAGATACGCAGTATTTT.

V is TRBV20-1 and J is TRBJ2-3; possibly TRBD2 for D (7 bases). CDR1 is DFQATT and CDR2 is SNEGSKA in the germline V gene (reference sequence). The germline V and J ends were trimmed by 6 bases and 5 bases, with 18 bases remaining between them. The CDR3 loop spans 14 amino acids. The DNA of the CDR3 is TGCAGTGCCGTGTACCGGGGGGCTGGAGATACGCAGTATTTT. Translation gives CSAVYRGAGDTQYF.

The chain links TRBV14 to TRBJ1-6, with 7 bases aligning to TRBD1. From germline, CDR1 is SGHDN and CDR2 FVKESK. There are 14 residues in the CDR3. Trimming at V came to 4 bases and at J to 10 bases, leaving 7 bases not matched to a gene. CDR3 nucleotides: TGTGCCAGCAGCCCAGGGGGGCGCGGATCACCCCTCCACTTT. Its protein product is CASSPGGRGSPLHF.

This chain uses TRBV9 with TRBJ2-1; 9 positions match TRBD2. J lost 8 bases, V lost 9 bases, and 15 bases had no gene match. This CDR3 is built from 15 residues. Per the germline V gene, CDR1 is SGDLS and CDR2 is YYNGEE. In DNA, the CDR3 is TGTGCCACCGCACGAGGCGGGGGGGCTGACCATGAGCAGTTCTTC. Encoded protein: CATARGGGADHEQFF.

This clonotype was seen once. This rearrangement joins TRBV4-3 to TRBJ1-6; weak D call: TRBD1 (6 bases). The CDR3 has 15 residues. CDR1 and CDR2 from the germline V gene are LGHNA and YSLEER. The V end lost 4 bases, the J end lost 9 bases, and 16 bases lay between the germline ends. The DNA of the CDR3 is TGCGCCAGCAGCCGCGGGCGGGGGGCAAGTTCACCCCTCCACTTT. It is translated as CASSRGRGASSPLHF.

The table lists this clonotype with a count of one. The chain carries TRBV7-8 and TRBJ2-3; D is perhaps TRBD1 or TRBD2 (5 bases each). The germline V and J ends were trimmed by 5 bases and 2 bases, with 17 bases remaining between them. The length of the CDR3 is 16 residues. Germline V lookup: CDR1 SGHVS, CDR2 FQNEAQ. CDR3 coding DNA: TGTGCCAGCAGCCTACCCCGGGACCGGGACACAGATACGCAGTATTTT. It codes for CASSLPRDRDTDTQYF.

The chain uses TRBV3-1 and TRBJ1-6; TRBD1 matches 8 bases. Trimming took 1 base from V and 11 from J; bases not matched to a gene: 7. Germline-derived CDR1 and CDR2 are LGHDT and YNNKEL (reference sequence). The CDR3 covers 15 residues. The CDR3 region is CASSQGIQGDAPLHF. CDR3 nucleotides: TGTGCCAGCAGCCAAGGTATACAGGGGGATGCACCCCTCCACTTT.

V gene TRBV29-1 combines with J gene TRBJ2-1; TRBD2 matches 15 bases. The CDR3 spans 16 residues. V was pared by 6 bases and J by 4 bases, with 7 bases of the junction left unmatched. Per germline, CDR1 SQVTM and CDR2 ANQGSEA. The CDR3 loop reads CSVEGTSGGNYNEQFF. CDR3 nucleotides: TGCAGCGTAGAGGGGACTAGCGGGGGGAATTACAATGAGCAGTTCTTC.

V is TRBV11-1 and J is TRBJ2-1, with 8 bases that match TRBD2. The CDR3 sequence is 15 residues long. Trimming cost V 5 bases and J 1 base; bases outside gene matches: 4. In germline, CDR1 is SGHAT, CDR2 FQDESV (reference sequence). CDR3 sequence (DNA): TGTGCCAGCAGCCATAGCGGGGTGTCCTACAATGAGCAGTTCTTC. Residues: CASSHSGVSYNEQFF.

The chain is built from TRBV19 and TRBJ2-7; TRBD1 matches at 12 bases. CDR3 length: 15 amino acids. V shed 1 base and J 7 bases; nucleotides not matched to a gene: 5. Germline V CDR1 and CDR2: LNHDA, SQIVND (reference sequence). The DNA for the CDR3 is TGTGCCAGTAGTATAGCGGGACAGGGGGCAGAAGAGCAGTACTTC. Its protein product is CASSIAGQGAEEQYF.

The rearrangement links TRBV28 to TRBJ2-7, with TRBD1 as a possible D gene (6 bases). The CDR3 has 15 amino acids. The ends were cut back, 6 bases at V and 0 bases at J, with 15 bases in the middle. Per the germline V gene, CDR1 is MDHEN and CDR2 is SYDVKM. The CDR3: CASSPLRQVSYEQYF. The CDR3 nucleotides read TGTGCCAGCAGCCCCCTCCGACAGGTCTCCTACGAGCAGTACTTC.

This clonotype was picked up one time. The chain uses TRBV11-2 and TRBJ2-5, with no clear D. V was cut by 1 base and J by 3 bases, with 3 bases left in between. The CDR3 spans 12 residues. Per germline, CDR1 SGHAT and CDR2 FQNNGV. The CDR3 region has the DNA TGTGCCAGCAGCTTAGTAAAAGAGACCCAGTACTTC. It codes for CASSLVKETQYF.

The J gene is TRBJ1-2, the V gene TRBV7-8; 8 bases are shared with TRBD1. Trimming cost V 1 base and J 12 bases; bases outside gene matches: 16. CDR3 length equals 16 residues. The germline gives CDR1 SGHVS, CDR2 FQNEAQ. The CDR3 DNA follows: TGTGCCAGCAGCTTAGGATCCGGGTATGGCAGGGGGCTCGACACCTTC. Its protein product is CASSLGSGYGRGLDTF.

The J gene is TRBJ1-5, the V gene TRBV7-6; the match to TRBD1 covers 7 bases. CDR1 is SGHVS and CDR2 is FNYEAQ in the germline V gene. This CDR3 is built from 15 residues. The J segment lost 5 bases and the V segment lost 1 base, leaving 5 bases of the junction unmatched. The CDR3 nucleotides are TGTGCCAGCAGCTTAGGACAGGGAGGATATCAGCCCCAGCATTTT. Residues: CASSLGQGGYQPQHF.

The chain joins TRBV29-1 to TRBJ1-1, with D tentatively TRBD1 (6 bases). The CDR3 sequence is 18 residues long. Trimming took off 0 bases at V and 3 bases at J, with 23 bases between the two ends. CDR1 is SQVTM and CDR2 is ANQGSEA in the germline V gene. In nucleotides, the CDR3 is TGCAGCGTTGAAGATGTGCAGGGGTTAATGGGGGCGTACACTGAAGCTTTCTTT. This translates into CSVEDVQGLMGAYTEAFF.

The rearrangement links TRBV9 to TRBJ1-2, with TRBD1 identical over 8 bases. The J segment lost 4 bases and the V segment lost 0 bases, leaving 8 bases of the junction unmatched. Germline V gene sequence: CDR1 SGDLS, CDR2 YYNGEE. The CDR3 contains 16 residues. The CDR3 reads CASSVGPGGASYGYTF. The DNA of the CDR3 is TGTGCCAGCAGCGTAGGGCCAGGGGGCGCCAGCTATGGCTACACCTTC.